This T cell receptor (beta chain) was identified in a study of identical twins' blood T cells. TCRdb reanalysed the 5' RACE reads using MiXCR and keeps one entry per CDR3 protein. The top ten hold 6.1% of the sample, which has fewer than 450,000 distinct CDR3 sequences, about 28% seen once. In this sample, this clonotype turned up many times. Germline V gives CDR1 ENHRY, CDR2 SYGVKD. Trimming cost V 2 bases and J 4 bases, with 6 bases left between them. There are 12 residues in the CDR3. Six healthy women, forming three identical twin pairs, donated samples. All three twin pairs grew up together with likely shared infections and vaccines.

The sequencing sample was made of PBMCs. This sequence was found in a woman between 18 and 50 years old in good health. This chain joins TRBV10-3 and TRBJ2-7; D possibly uses TRBD1 or TRBD2 (5 bases each). The CDR3 coding sequence is TGTGCCATCAGTGAGGAGGGGTACGAGCAGTACTTC. Translated: CAISEEGYEQYF.